This TCR beta chain was recovered during a study of CD8+ T cells in alopecia areata. Extracted RNA was reverse transcribed, and the resulting cDNA served as sequencing template. Profiled with immunoSEQ multiplex PCR; TCRdb holds only in-frame clones, not every one. Of about 140,000 clones listed, about 88% are singletons. Study-wide results and caveats: Only a single nonresponder existed, so baseline CD8+ expansion links stay unclear. Researchers report lesional scalp, most notably alopecia totalis/universalis, outstripped normal scalp in clonality.

In regard to this clone: Its specificity is unknown.

The treatment: oral pan-JAK inhibitor, 5-10 mg twice daily. Researchers took lesional scalp punch biopsies and peripheral blood from people who were alopecia areata patients. PBMC-derived CD4+ and CD8+ T cells were sorted. The sequence was obtained from a human donor with alopecia areata. Sequencing used CD8+ T cells sorted from blood, obtained at week 4, from a patient treated with tofacitinib.

For the CDR3, the DNA is TGTGCCAGCAGTTTAGACCCCTACAATGAGCAGTTCTTC. Encoded protein: CASSLDPYNEQFF. The rearrangement joins TRBV27 to TRBJ2-1, with D unresolved. Germline lookup yields CDR1 MNHEY and CDR2 SMNVEV (reference sequence). The CDR3 is 13 amino acids. Trimming took 2 bases from V and 2 from J, leaving 4 bases between them.